This T cell receptor (beta chain) was sequenced during a study of molecular identifiers for immune sequencing clone quantification. At the level of the study: In replicates, RNA from about 21,000 or 97,000 naive CD8 cells was divided five ways and four parts were sequenced. Whole-study findings and limits: Sharing of a barcode by identical TCR molecules could cause highly expanded clone sizes to be underestimated.

Remarks on this clonotype: Antigen: not known.

Via MiXCR, TCRdb re-called the PCR reads, giving one row per CDR3 protein. Here the sample spans 100,000 or so distinct CDR3 sequences, less than 35% being singletons. From roughly 20,000 to 1,000,000 sorted cells, naive CD8 libraries were generated with 10%, 30% or 50% RNA. Trimming left V 7 bases short and J 8 bases short, with 9 bases between. Looked up from germline, CDR1 is ENHRY and CDR2 is SYGVKD. This CDR3 has 11 residues. The TCR sequence derives from a human donor in good health. Some libraries in this study had Jurkat cell RNA spiked in. V is TRBV10-3 and J is TRBJ2-1; D gene uncertain. The material sequenced was naive CD8+ T cells from blood, with Jurkat cell RNA spiked in. Stated subset: FACS-sorted CD8+CD4-CCR7+CD45RA+ naive T cells. The CDR3 DNA sequence: TGTGCCATCATGGATAGCCATGAGCAGTTCTTC. Translated: CAIMDSHEQFF.